This T cell receptor (beta chain) derives from a study of cytomegalovirus exposure and HLA in healthy donors. Whole-study context: It was reported in a later analysis that the 120 or so validation repertoires used the same platform as the approximately 600 first-cohort repertoires.

Study findings and constraints: The classifier reportedly diagnosed cytomegalovirus status with high specificity and sensitivity. The dataset shows that most TCR sequences were rare, while some public TCRs occurred in many donors.

This clone has just one count. Its target is not known. Sequencing used immunoSEQ multiplex PCR; TCRdb keeps in-frame clones, though not all of them. The sample yields 200,000 to 250,000 clones, approximately 90% seen once. The receptor comes from a man between 18 and 29 years old in good health and CMV-seronegative. The sequenced sample was PBMCs.

This chain's CDR3 is CASSFEGGTQYF. CDR3 sequence (DNA): TGCGCCAGCAGCTTTGAAGGGGGGACCCAGTACTTC. The rearrangement links TRBV5-1 to TRBJ2-5; D possibly corresponds to TRBD1 (6 bases). In germline, CDR1 is SGHRS, CDR2 YFSETQ. The CDR3 runs to 12 residues. Trimming took off 2 bases at V and 7 bases at J, with 9 bases between the two ends.